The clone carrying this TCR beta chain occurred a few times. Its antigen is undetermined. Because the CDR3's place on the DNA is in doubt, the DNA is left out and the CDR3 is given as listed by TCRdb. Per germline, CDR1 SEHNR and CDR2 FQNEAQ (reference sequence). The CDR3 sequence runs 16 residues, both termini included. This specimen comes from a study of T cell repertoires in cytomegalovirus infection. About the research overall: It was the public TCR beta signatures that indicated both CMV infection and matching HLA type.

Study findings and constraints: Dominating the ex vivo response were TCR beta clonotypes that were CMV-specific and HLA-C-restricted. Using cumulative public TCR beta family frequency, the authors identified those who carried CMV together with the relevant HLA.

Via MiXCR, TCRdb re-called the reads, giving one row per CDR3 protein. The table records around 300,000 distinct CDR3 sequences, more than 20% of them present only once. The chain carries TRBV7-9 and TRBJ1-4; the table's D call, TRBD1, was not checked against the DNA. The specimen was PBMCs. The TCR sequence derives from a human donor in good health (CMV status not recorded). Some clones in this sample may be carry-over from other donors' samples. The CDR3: CASSPTGRLGRKNCFF.